This is a list of T cell receptor beta chains from one sample in a study of blood T cells in healthy people across ages. TCRdb passed the 5' RACE reads through MiXCR, listing each CDR3 protein once. The repertoire holds roughly 1,500,000 distinct CDR3 sequences, with 35% to 45% as singletons. The sequenced material came from blood. The receptors here all came from a woman aged 18-29 years in good health. Both conserved end residues are part of each CDR3. A D gene is named only where the DNA matches it firmly. Clone size is not always given. Where it is, it says once, few, many or a class for expanded clones.

v_call,j_call,d_call,clone_size,cdr3_aa,cdr3_nt
TRBV20-1,TRBJ2-7,TRBD2,-,CSASSGGLSYEQYF,TGCAGTGCATCAAGCGGGGGGCTGTCCTACGAGCAGTACTTC
TRBV29-1,TRBJ2-3,TRBD2,few,CSVTSGSPLPDTQYF,TGCAGCGTAACTAGCGGGAGTCCACTCCCGGATACGCAGTATTTT
TRBV7-9,TRBJ1-2,-,-,CASSLGIERALIGYTF,TGTGCCAGCAGCTTAGGAATTGAAAGGGCGCTTATTGGCTACACCTTC
TRBV29-1,TRBJ2-3,-,few,CSVEDRRVHSTDTQYF,TGCAGCGTTGAAGATCGCCGGGTGCATAGCACAGATACGCAGTATTTT
TRBV5-1,TRBJ2-7,-,-,CASSLDGASPYEQYF,TGCGCCAGCAGCTTGGACGGTGCTAGCCCCTACGAGCAGTACTTC
TRBV15,TRBJ2-1,-,few,CATSRDVHTEQFF,TGTGCCACCAGCAGAGATGTGCATACGGAGCAGTTCTTC
TRBV10-3,TRBJ2-1,-,many,CAISEQGYEQFF,TGTGCCATCAGTGAGCAGGGTTATGAGCAGTTCTTC
TRBV12-3/TRBV12-4,TRBJ2-3,TRBD2,-,CAIGTSMADTQYF,TGTGCCATAGGGACTAGCATGGCAGATACGCAGTATTTT
TRBV20-1,TRBJ2-1,TRBD2,-,CSAFRGGSIEQFF,TGCAGTGCCTTCCGTGGCGGGAGCATTGAGCAGTTCTTC
TRBV12-5,TRBJ1-2,-,few,CASGVGQGPSGYTF,TGTGCTAGTGGTGTGGGTCAGGGGCCCTCTGGCTACACCTTC
TRBV20-1,TRBJ2-1,TRBD2,-,CSAIPSGRGTYNEQFF,TGCAGTGCCATCCCTAGCGGGAGAGGGACCTACAATGAGCAGTTCTTC
TRBV7-6,TRBJ2-3,TRBD2,-,CASSLVSGTSETDTQYF,TGTGCCAGCAGCTTAGTCTCCGGGACTAGCGAAACAGATACGCAGTATTTT
TRBV10-3,TRBJ2-7,TRBD2,few,CAISESSGSRYEQYF,TGTGCCATCAGTGAGTCTAGCGGGAGTAGATACGAGCAGTACTTC
TRBV12-3/TRBV12-4,TRBJ2-7,TRBD2,few,CASCLRLAGAVEQYF,TGTGCCAGCTGTCTACGACTAGCGGGAGCGGTCGAGCAGTACTTC
TRBV6-5,TRBJ2-5,TRBD2,-,CASSYRSAGGSVTQYF,TGTGCCAGCAGTTACCGTTCAGCGGGAGGATCAGTGACCCAGTACTTC
TRBV6-6,TRBJ2-1,-,many,CASSSSSEQFF,TGTGCCAGCAGCTCGAGTAGTGAGCAGTTCTTC
TRBV5-1,TRBJ1-2,-,-,CASSRPDSEANYGYTF,TGCGCCAGCAGCCGCCCCGACAGTGAAGCTAACTATGGCTACACCTTC
TRBV12-3/TRBV12-4,TRBJ2-3,-,-,CASGKRRVGTDTQYF,TGTGCCAGCGGGAAACGGCGAGTGGGTACAGATACGCAGTATTTT
TRBV7-2,TRBJ2-5,TRBD2,few,CASSWGLAQETQYF,TGTGCCAGCAGCTGGGGACTAGCTCAAGAGACCCAGTACTTC
TRBV18,TRBJ2-7,-,-,CASSLEPFSSYEQYF,TGTGCCAGCTCACTTGAACCCTTTAGCTCCTACGAGCAGTACTTC
TRBV5-1,TRBJ2-3,-,-,CASRLALTELDTQYF,TGCGCCAGCAGACTCGCCTTAACCGAACTAGATACGCAGTATTTT
TRBV12-3/TRBV12-4,TRBJ2-2,-,-,CASSRGQSRPNTGELFF,TGTGCCAGCAGCCGTGGACAGAGCCGACCGAACACCGGGGAGCTGTTTTTT
TRBV3-1,TRBJ2-3,-,once,CASSQDGGRPTTQYF,TGTGCCAGCAGCCAAGACGGAGGGAGGCCAACTACGCAGTATTTT
TRBV13,TRBJ2-1,-,few,CASSLTLKGQGQFF,TGTGCCAGCAGCTTAACGCTCAAAGGGCAGGGGCAGTTCTTC
TRBV7-8,TRBJ2-1,TRBD2,-,CASSWTSGAGSYNEQFF,TGTGCCAGCAGCTGGACTAGCGGGGCGGGCTCCTACAATGAGCAGTTCTTC
TRBV2,TRBJ2-3,TRBD2,-,CASAGLAGGADTQYF,TGTGCCAGCGCGGGACTAGCGGGGGGGGCAGATACGCAGTATTTT
TRBV6-6,TRBJ2-3,-,-,CAGSYPEVGPGTQYF,TGTGCCGGCAGTTACCCCGAAGTCGGACCAGGGACGCAGTATTTT
TRBV3-1,TRBJ2-3,-,-,CASRRTGRGDTQYF,TGTGCCAGCAGACGGACTGGTCGGGGAGATACGCAGTATTTT
TRBV3-1,TRBJ2-5,TRBD2,-,CASSQTPKVAGGSETQYF,TGTGCCAGCAGCCAAACCCCAAAGGTAGCGGGGGGTTCAGAGACCCAGTACTTC
TRBV12-3/TRBV12-4,TRBJ1-2,-,few,CASSSNGNYGYTF,TGTGCCAGCAGCTCAAATGGGAACTATGGCTACACCTTC
TRBV7-2,TRBJ2-7,-,-,CASAKPSNPYEQYF,TGTGCCAGCGCGAAGCCGAGTAACCCCTACGAGCAGTACTTC
TRBV20-1,TRBJ2-2,-,few,CSASFSGSTGELFF,TGCAGTGCTAGTTTCAGCGGAAGCACCGGGGAGCTGTTTTTT
TRBV2,TRBJ2-1,-,-,CASSPEGRSSYNEQFF,TGTGCCAGCAGTCCCGAGGGGCGGAGCTCCTACAATGAGCAGTTCTTC
TRBV12-3/TRBV12-4,TRBJ1-1,-,few,CASSWTVANTEAFF,TGTGCCAGCAGTTGGACCGTGGCGAACACTGAAGCTTTCTTT
TRBV6-5,TRBJ1-1,-,-,CASSSWWTEAFF,TGTGCCAGCAGCTCGTGGTGGACTGAAGCTTTCTTT
TRBV20-1,TRBJ2-7,-,-,CSARFPEGNSYEQYF,TGCAGTGCTAGATTCCCGGAGGGGAACTCCTACGAGCAGTACTTC
TRBV5-1,TRBJ2-7,TRBD1,-,CASSLAVGTVAYEQYF,TGCGCCAGCAGCTTGGCGGTGGGGACAGTGGCCTACGAGCAGTACTTC
TRBV28,TRBJ2-4,-,few,CASSARGEQYF,TGTGCCAGCAGTGCTAGGGGAGAGCAGTACTTC
TRBV9,TRBJ1-4,-,-,CASSSRGVGEKLFF,TGTGCCAGCAGCTCTCGAGGGGTAGGCGAAAAACTGTTTTTT
TRBV5-1,TRBJ1-4,-,-,CASSLEYGSGATNEKLFF,TGCGCCAGCAGCTTGGAGTATGGGTCAGGCGCAACTAATGAAAAACTGTTTTTT
TRBV15,TRBJ2-5,TRBD2,-,CATGRDQASGGYQETQYF,TGTGCCACCGGCAGAGATCAGGCTAGCGGAGGGTACCAAGAGACCCAGTACTTC
TRBV20-1,TRBJ2-1,TRBD2,-,CSARTSGRHLTMGNEQFF,TGCAGTGCTAGGACTAGCGGGAGGCACCTGACAATGGGCAATGAGCAGTTCTTC
TRBV6-6,TRBJ2-7,-,few,CASSRQEYYEQYF,TGTGCCAGCAGTCGGCAGGAATACTACGAGCAGTACTTC
TRBV20-1,TRBJ2-1,TRBD2,-,CSARASGTPGYNEQFF,TGCAGTGCTAGGGCTAGCGGGACCCCAGGGTACAATGAGCAGTTCTTC
TRBV30,TRBJ2-7,-,-,CACNRENTYEQYF,TGTGCCTGCAACAGGGAGAATACCTACGAGCAGTACTTC
TRBV9,TRBJ2-1,TRBD2,few,CASSVGTSGIDNEQFF,TGTGCCAGCAGCGTAGGGACTAGCGGGATAGACAATGAGCAGTTCTTC
TRBV9,TRBJ2-3,-,-,CASSVEENTDTQYF,TGTGCCAGCAGCGTAGAGGAAAACACAGATACGCAGTATTTT
TRBV6-2/TRBV6-3,TRBJ2-5,-,-,CASSNRDRAKETQYF,TGTGCCAGCAGTAACCGTGACAGAGCCAAAGAGACCCAGTACTTC
TRBV3-1,TRBJ2-6,-,-,CASSHPSSVSGANVLTF,TGTGCCAGCAGCCATCCCTCATCGGTCTCTGGGGCCAACGTCCTGACTTTC
TRBV2,TRBJ1-1,-,-,CASSPREPTEAFF,TGTGCCAGCAGCCCCAGGGAGCCCACTGAAGCTTTCTTT
TRBV5-1,TRBJ2-3,-,once,CASSSEGVGRDTQYF,TGCGCCAGCAGCTCCGAGGGGGTAGGTAGGGATACGCAGTATTTT
TRBV5-4,TRBJ2-1,TRBD2,-,CASSPGGGNSYNEQFF,TGTGCCAGCAGCCCCGGGGGGGGAAATTCCTACAATGAGCAGTTCTTC